One and the same sample provided the 28 T cell receptor beta chains below, sequenced in a study of cytomegalovirus exposure and HLA in healthy donors. The PCR used 60 Vbeta and 13 Jbeta primers. Here immunoSEQ multiplex PCR was the method, and the copy in TCRdb shows in-frame clones only, minus some. The sample comprises 100,000 to 150,000 clones, over 80% of which are singletons, and about 20% rests with the top ten. The sequencing input was PBMCs. The source of these receptors is a man younger than 30 in good health and CMV-seropositive.

This chain links TRBV7-8 with TRBJ1-4, with TRBD1 identical over 7 bases. Looked up from germline, CDR1 is SGHVS and CDR2 is FQNEAQ. The CDR3 loop spans 15 amino acids. Trimming removed 6 bases from V and 0 bases from J; junction bases left unmatched: 4. This chain's CDR3 is CASRPRGATNEKLFF. The CDR3 DNA sequence: TGTGCCAGCAGACCCAGGGGGGCAACTAATGAAAAACTGTTTTTT. Complete variable domain (other parts from reference TRBV7-8 and TRBJ1-4): GAGVSQSPRYKVAKRGQDVALRCDPISGHVSLFWYQQALGQGPEFLTYFQNEAQLDKSGLPSDRFFAERPEGSVSTLKIQRTQQEDSAVYLCASRPRGATNEKLFFGSGTQLSVL.

V usage is TRBV28 and J usage is TRBJ1-2, with 10 positions matching TRBD1. The CDR3 runs to 17 residues. The germline CDR1 and CDR2 sequences are MDHEN and SYDVKM. Trimming at V came to 5 bases and at J to 6 bases, leaving 15 bases not matched to a gene. CDR3 amino acids: CASSTRQGARGRNGYTF. DNA of the CDR3: TGTGCCAGCAGTACCCGACAGGGGGCGCGAGGTCGGAATGGCTACACCTTC.

V and J are TRBV7-3 and TRBJ2-1; maybe TRBD1 (5 bases). Germline V CDR1 and CDR2: SGHTA, FQGTGA. Trimming took 2 bases from V and 7 from J, leaving 9 bases between them. This CDR3 comprises 13 residues. In DNA, the CDR3 is TGTGCCAGCAGCTTACAGGGTGGAAATGAGCAGTTCTTC. Its translation is CASSLQGGNEQFF.

The CDR3: CASSPGTAYNSPLHF. The CDR3 DNA follows: TGTGCCAGCAGCCCCGGGACAGCCTATAATTCACCCCTCCACTTT. The chain carries TRBV6-1 and TRBJ1-6; 7 nucleotides match TRBD1. The CDR3 is 15 residues long. With 6 bases clipped from V and 2 bases from J, the junction kept 4 bases outside the gene matches. The germline V gene has CDR1 MNHNS and CDR2 SASEGT.

To note about this clone: The junction departs from the called germline gene at one end, perhaps through a read error. In DNA, the CDR3 is TGCGCCAGCAGCTCCGGGCAGGGGATCTACGATGAGCAGTTCTTC. Translating it yields CASSSGQGIYDEQFF. J is TRBJ2-1 and V is TRBV5-1, with a possible D match to TRBD1 (6 bases). From germline, CDR1 is SGHRS and CDR2 YFSETQ. The CDR3 totals 15 residues.

This chain connects TRBV5-1 to TRBJ1-3; 7 bases fit TRBD1. The CDR3 is 15 residues long. The V segment lost 1 base and the J segment 8 bases; nucleotides outside the gene matches: 9. Per the germline V gene, CDR1 is SGHRS and CDR2 is YFSETQ. CDR3 protein: CASSLTGDRADTIYF. The CDR3 region has the DNA TGCGCCAGCAGCTTGACAGGGGACCGTGCGGACACCATATATTTT.

The genes are TRBV19 and TRBJ2-5; TRBD2 matches 7 bases. CDR3 size: 13 residues. V was clipped by 0 bases and J by 13 bases; unmatched bases: 8. In germline, CDR1 is LNHDA, CDR2 SQIVND (reference sequence). CDR3 protein: CASSIDLWGGMYF. The CDR3 DNA reads as TGTGCCAGTAGTATAGATCTATGGGGGGGGATGTACTTC.

V is TRBV19 and J is TRBJ1-1, with TRBD1 as a possible D gene (5 bases). The ends were cut back, 7 bases at V and 5 bases at J, with 17 bases in the middle. The germline gives CDR1 LNHDA, CDR2 SQIVND (reference sequence). The CDR3 totals 14 residues. The CDR3 is CASTHSWGVTEAFF. The CDR3 region has the DNA TGTGCCAGTACTCACTCCTGGGGGGTAACTGAAGCTTTCTTT.

This chain connects TRBV11-2 to TRBJ1-1; TRBD1 aligns across 7 bases. This CDR3 contains 14 residues. In germline, CDR1 is SGHAT, CDR2 FQNNGV. V lost 3 bases to trimming and J lost 2 bases; unmatched junction nucleotides: 3. For the CDR3, the DNA is TGTGCCAGCAGCTTCACAGGGGCAAACACTGAAGCTTTCTTT. It translates to CASSFTGANTEAFF.

The chain has TRBV5-4 and TRBJ1-4, with 7 nucleotides matching TRBD1. The V gene end was trimmed by 4 bases and the J gene end by 5 bases; junction bases not matched to a gene: 2. Germline loops: CDR1 SGHNT, CDR2 YYREEE (reference sequence). The CDR3 spans 13 residues. CDR3 in amino acids: CASSTDRNEKLFF. CDR3 in DNA: TGTGCCAGCAGCACGGACAGGAATGAAAAACTGTTTTTT.

This clone was seen a few times. The chain carries TRBV5-1 and TRBJ1-1; D uncertain. The CDR3 extends over 13 amino acids. The germline gives CDR1 SGHRS, CDR2 YFSETQ. V lost 0 bases to trimming and J lost 5 bases, with 8 bases between them. CDR3 in DNA: TGCGCCAGCAGCTTGGCATTGAGTACTGAAGCTTTCTTT. This sequence encodes CASSLALSTEAFF.

The genes are TRBV7-9 and TRBJ1-3; D unclear. Trimming cost V 6 bases and J 4 bases, with 16 bases left between them. Germline V gene lookup returns CDR1 SEHNR and CDR2 FQNEAQ (reference sequence). This CDR3 has 15 residues. The CDR3 loop reads CASRSGSEGGNTIYF. The CDR3 DNA reads TGTGCCAGCAGGTCGGGGTCCGAGGGCGGAAACACCATATATTTT.

The V call is TRBV5-6, the J call TRBJ1-2, with 7 bases identical to TRBD1. The CDR3 has 14 residues. The V gene end was trimmed by 3 bases and the J gene end by 3 bases; junction bases not matched to a gene: 5. Germline V CDR1 and CDR2: SGHDT, YYEEEE. CDR3 sequence (DNA): TGTGCCAGCAGCTCCGGGACAGTCTACTATGGCTACACCTTC. Translating gives CASSSGTVYYGYTF.

The rearrangement uses TRBV30 and TRBJ1-6; 9 bases line up with TRBD1. Germline values: CDR1 GTSNPN, CDR2 SVGIG (reference sequence). CDR3 length equals 14 residues. V dropped 3 bases and J dropped 7; count of bases not matched to a gene: 4. The CDR3 sequence is CAWSDGQGNSPLHF. The CDR3, as DNA: TGTGCCTGGAGCGACGGACAGGGGAATTCACCCCTCCACTTT.

The chain uses TRBV5-1 and TRBJ2-1; D may be TRBD1 (6 bases). The CDR3 contains 15 residues. V dropped 3 bases and J dropped 2 bases, with 12 bases sitting between them. Germline CDR1 and CDR2: SGHRS and YFSETQ. The CDR3 reads CASSSWDTPYNEQFF. As DNA, the CDR3 is TGCGCCAGCAGCTCTTGGGACACCCCCTACAATGAGCAGTTCTTC.

This clone was found once. V is TRBV5-6 and J is TRBJ2-6, with a tentative D call TRBD1 (5 bases). V was clipped by 0 bases and J by 0 bases, with 10 bases between them. Germline lookup yields CDR1 SGHDT and CDR2 YYEEEE. The CDR3 runs to 17 residues. As DNA, the CDR3 is TGTGCCAGCAGCTTGGTAGTTGACAGCTCTGGGGCCAACGTCCTGACTTTC. Protein sequence: CASSLVVDSSGANVLTF.

V and J are TRBV18 and TRBJ1-1; the D gene is possibly TRBD1 (5 bases). Trimming removed 2 bases from V and 1 base from J, with 5 bases in between. The CDR3 contains 13 residues. Germline CDR1 reads KGHSH; CDR2 reads LQKENI. The CDR3 reads CASSPGANTEAFF. The CDR3, as DNA: TGTGCCAGCTCACCAGGGGCGAACACTGAAGCTTTCTTT.

The chain uses TRBV27 and TRBJ2-1; D perhaps matches TRBD2 (6 bases). The CDR3 runs 13 residues. Looked up from germline, CDR1 is MNHEY and CDR2 is SMNVEV (reference sequence). The V gene lost 6 bases and the J gene lost 2 bases, with 8 bases spanning the gap. The CDR3 here is CASSPGAYNEQFF. The CDR3 DNA reads as TGTGCCAGCAGCCCGGGGGCCTACAATGAGCAGTTCTTC.

The chain couples TRBV6-1 to TRBJ1-3; tentatively, D is TRBD1 (5 bases). Trimming took off 2 bases at V and 3 bases at J, with 8 bases between the two ends. Per germline, CDR1 MNHNS and CDR2 SASEGT. This CDR3 contains 14 residues. The CDR3 nucleotides read TGTGCCAGCAGTGAACAGGGAGGTGGAAACACCATATATTTT. Its protein product is CASSEQGGGNTIYF.

The chain uses TRBV7-3 and TRBJ2-2; 9 nucleotides agree with TRBD1. The CDR3 has 16 residues. Losses at the gene ends were 5 bases for V and 4 bases for J; bases not matched to a gene: 8. Germline values: CDR1 SGHTA, CDR2 FQGTGA. In nucleotides, the CDR3 is TGTGCCAGCAGCCTTTACGGGACAGGGAGCACCGGGGAGCTGTTTTTT. Encoded protein: CASSLYGTGSTGELFF.

The chain's CDR3 is CASSAMTGVNTEAFF. DNA for the CDR3: TGTGCCAGCAGCGCGATGACAGGGGTGAACACTGAAGCTTTCTTT. The chain uses TRBV7-3 and TRBJ1-1, with TRBD1 matching over 8 bases. The V and J ends lost 5 bases and 0 bases, in that order; junction bases with no gene match: 5. The CDR3 runs to 15 residues. Germline CDR1 reads SGHTA; CDR2 reads FQGTGA.

V and J are TRBV19 and TRBJ1-1, with a possible D match to TRBD1 (6 bases). V gave up 3 bases and J gave up 1 base, with 9 bases separating them. The CDR3 spans 14 residues. Germline-derived CDR1 and CDR2 are LNHDA and SQIVND (reference sequence). The CDR3, as DNA: TGTGCCAGTAGTATCGGACAGTGGAACACTGAAGCTTTCTTT. This translates into CASSIGQWNTEAFF. The full variable domain, its missing parts supplied by reference TRBV19 and TRBJ1-1, is DGGITQSPKYLFRKEGQNVTLSCEQNLNHDAMYWYRQDPGQGLRLIYYSQIVNDFQKGDIAEGYSVSREKKESFPLTVTSAQKNPTAFYLCASSIGQWNTEAFFGQGTRLTVV.

This sequence joins TRBV10-3 and TRBJ1-1; D may be TRBD1 (5 bases). The germline V gene encodes CDR1 ENHRY and CDR2 SYGVKD. This CDR3 has 12 residues. Trimming took 6 bases from V and 0 from J, leaving 5 bases between them. The CDR3 nucleotides read TGTGCCATCAGAGGGGTGAACACTGAAGCTTTCTTT. Residues: CAIRGVNTEAFF.

This chain connects TRBV28 to TRBJ1-5, with 9 bases matching TRBD1. The V gene end was trimmed by 5 bases and the J gene end by 7 bases; junction bases not matched to a gene: 15. The CDR3 is 17 amino acids. Germline assignment: CDR1 MDHEN and CDR2 SYDVKM. CDR3 region: CASSGGTGKGVKQPQHF. DNA of the CDR3: TGTGCCAGCAGTGGAGGGACAGGGAAGGGGGTAAAGCAGCCCCAGCATTTT.

In DNA form, the CDR3 reads TGTGCCAGTAGTATCGCGGGCGGCTACGAGCAGTACTTC. Protein sequence: CASSIAGGYEQYF. V is TRBV19 and J is TRBJ2-7; D might be TRBD2 (5 bases). V lost 3 bases, J lost 3 bases, and 9 bases lay in between. The CDR3 has 13 amino acids. Germline loops: CDR1 LNHDA, CDR2 SQIVND (reference sequence).

The chain is built from TRBV30 and TRBJ2-3; tentatively, D is TRBD2 (6 bases). CDR1 and CDR2 (germline): GTSNPN, SVGIG (reference sequence). The CDR3 contains 14 residues. The V end lost 2 bases, the J end lost 1 base, and 10 bases lay between the germline ends. This chain's CDR3 is CAWSFGTRTDTQYF. CDR3 nucleotides: TGTGCCTGGAGTTTCGGGACTCGCACAGATACGCAGTATTTT.

J is TRBJ1-2 and V is TRBV9; possible D gene TRBD1, 6 bases. This CDR3 is 16 amino acids long. Trimming left V 0 bases short and J 0 bases short, with 12 bases between. CDR1 is SGDLS and CDR2 is YYNGEE in the germline V gene. For the CDR3, the DNA is TGTGCCAGCAGCGTAGCGCCCACAGGGACTAACTATGGCTACACCTTC. Translation gives CASSVAPTGTNYGYTF.

The chain couples TRBV5-5 to TRBJ2-3; 7 bases fit TRBD1. Germline CDR1 is SGHKS and CDR2 is YYEKEE (reference sequence). The CDR3 covers 19 residues. Trimming at V came to 0 bases and at J to 3 bases, leaving 16 bases not matched to a gene. CDR3: CASSLESQGTGGRTDTQYF. The CDR3, as DNA: TGTGCCAGCAGCTTGGAGTCACAGGGGACGGGTGGACGTACAGATACGCAGTATTTT. Full variable domain (rest looked up from reference TRBV5-5 and TRBJ2-3): DAGVTQSPTHLIKTRGQQVTLRCSPISGHKSVSWYQQVLGQGPQFIFQYYEKEERGRGNFPDRFSARQFPNYSSELNVNALLLGDSALYLCASSLESQGTGGRTDTQYFGPGTRLTVL.